Sequencing of this T cell receptor (beta chain) was carried out in a study of monozygotic twins with cystic fibrosis. Overall study results and limits: The repertoire was suggested to be naive-dominated, clonality median roughly 0.0093.

This clone is a singleton in its sample. Its specificity is not known. Trimming at V came to 4 bases and at J to 2 bases, leaving 12 bases not matched to a gene. In germline, CDR1 is SGDLS, CDR2 YYNGEE. The CDR3 is 17 residues long. Assay: immunoSEQ multiplex PCR; the TCRdb copy retains only in-frame clones and omits some. The sample records under 30,000 clones, approximately 90% being singletons. The V call is TRBV9, the J call TRBJ2-3, with 8 bases identical to TRBD2. The receptor comes from a girl aged 2-15 years with cystic fibrosis. The sample comprised blood. The CDR3 DNA sequence: TGTGCCAGCAGCCCTCGTTCAGCGGGGGATTACACAGATACGCAGTATTTT. As protein: CASSPRSAGDYTDTQYF.